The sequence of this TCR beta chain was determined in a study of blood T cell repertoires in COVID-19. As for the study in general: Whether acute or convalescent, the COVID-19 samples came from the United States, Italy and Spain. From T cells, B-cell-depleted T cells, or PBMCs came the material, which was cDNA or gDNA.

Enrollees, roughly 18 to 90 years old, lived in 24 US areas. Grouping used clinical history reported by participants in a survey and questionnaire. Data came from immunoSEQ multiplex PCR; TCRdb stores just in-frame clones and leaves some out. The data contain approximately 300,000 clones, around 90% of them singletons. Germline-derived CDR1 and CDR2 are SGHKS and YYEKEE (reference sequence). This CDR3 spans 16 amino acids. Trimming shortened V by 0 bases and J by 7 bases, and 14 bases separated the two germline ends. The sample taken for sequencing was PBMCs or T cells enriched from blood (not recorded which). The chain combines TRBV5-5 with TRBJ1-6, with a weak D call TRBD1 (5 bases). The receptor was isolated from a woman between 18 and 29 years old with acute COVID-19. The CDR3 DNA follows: TGTGCCAGCAGCTTGGCCCCGACAGTACCCAATTCACCCCTCCACTTT. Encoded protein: CASSLAPTVPNSPLHF.